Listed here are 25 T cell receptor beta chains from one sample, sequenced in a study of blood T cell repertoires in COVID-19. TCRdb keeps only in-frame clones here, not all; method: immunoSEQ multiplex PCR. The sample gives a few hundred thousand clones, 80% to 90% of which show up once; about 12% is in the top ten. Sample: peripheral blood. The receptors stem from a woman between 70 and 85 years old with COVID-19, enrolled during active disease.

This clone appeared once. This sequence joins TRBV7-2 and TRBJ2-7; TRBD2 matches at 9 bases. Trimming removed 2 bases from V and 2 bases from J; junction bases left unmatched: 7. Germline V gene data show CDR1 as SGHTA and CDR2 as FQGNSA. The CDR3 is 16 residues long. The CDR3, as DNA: TGTGCCAGCAGCTTATCGTCTAGCGGGGCCGCCTACGAGCAGTACTTC. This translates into CASSLSSSGAAYEQYF.

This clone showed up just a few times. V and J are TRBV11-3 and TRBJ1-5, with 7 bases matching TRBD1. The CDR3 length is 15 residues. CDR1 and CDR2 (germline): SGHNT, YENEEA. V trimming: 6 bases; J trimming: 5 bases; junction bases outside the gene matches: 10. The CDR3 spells CASSVKGARYQPQHF. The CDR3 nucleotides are TGTGCCAGCAGTGTAAAGGGGGCAAGGTATCAGCCCCAGCATTTT.

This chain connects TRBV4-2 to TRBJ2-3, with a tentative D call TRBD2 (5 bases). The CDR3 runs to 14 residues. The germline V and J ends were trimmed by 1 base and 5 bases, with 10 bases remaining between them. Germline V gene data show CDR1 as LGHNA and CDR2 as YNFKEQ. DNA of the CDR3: TGTGCCAGCAGCCAAGGGGCGGCGGGAGATACGCAGTATTTT. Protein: CASSQGAAGDTQYF.

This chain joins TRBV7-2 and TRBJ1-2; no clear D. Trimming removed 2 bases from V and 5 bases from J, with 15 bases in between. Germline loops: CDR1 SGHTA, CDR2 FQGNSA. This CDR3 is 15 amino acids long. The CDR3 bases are TGTGCCAGCAGCTTATTAGCCGGTCCCGGGTATGGCTACACCTTC. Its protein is CASSLLAGPGYGYTF. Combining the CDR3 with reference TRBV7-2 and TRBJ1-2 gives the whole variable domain GAGVSQSPSNKVTEKGKDVELRCDPISGHTALYWYRQSLGQGLEFLIYFQGNSAPDKSGLPSDRFSAERTGGSVSTLTIQRTQQEDSAVYLCASSLLAGPGYGYTFGSGTRLTVV.

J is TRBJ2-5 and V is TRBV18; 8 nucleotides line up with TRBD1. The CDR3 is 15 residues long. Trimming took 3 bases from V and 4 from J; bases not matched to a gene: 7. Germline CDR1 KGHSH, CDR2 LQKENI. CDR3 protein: CASSPGQGEGETQYF. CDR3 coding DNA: TGTGCCAGCTCACCCGGACAGGGAGAGGGAGAGACCCAGTACTTC.

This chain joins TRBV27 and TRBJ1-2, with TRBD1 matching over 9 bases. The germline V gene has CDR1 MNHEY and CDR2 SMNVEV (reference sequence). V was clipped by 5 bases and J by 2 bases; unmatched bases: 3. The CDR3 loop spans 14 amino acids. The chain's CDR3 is CASSPTGGNYGYTF. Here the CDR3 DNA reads TGTGCCAGCAGTCCGACAGGGGGGAACTATGGCTACACCTTC.

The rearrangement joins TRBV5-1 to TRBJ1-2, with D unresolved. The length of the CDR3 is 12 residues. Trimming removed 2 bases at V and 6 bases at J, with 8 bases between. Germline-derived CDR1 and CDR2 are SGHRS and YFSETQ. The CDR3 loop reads CASSLGGNGYTF. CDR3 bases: TGCGCCAGCAGCTTAGGAGGGAATGGCTACACCTTC.

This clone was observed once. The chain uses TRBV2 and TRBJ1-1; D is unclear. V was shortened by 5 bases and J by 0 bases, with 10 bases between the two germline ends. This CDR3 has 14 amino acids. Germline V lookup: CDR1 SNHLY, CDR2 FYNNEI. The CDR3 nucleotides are TGTGCCAGCAGTTTGGGCCTCGTGAACACTGAAGCTTTCTTT. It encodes CASSLGLVNTEAFF. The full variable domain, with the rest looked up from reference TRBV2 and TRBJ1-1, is EPEVTQTPSHQVTQMGQEVILRCVPISNHLYFYWYRQILGQKVEFLVSFYNNEISEKSEIFDDQFSVERPDGSNFTLKIRSTKLEDSAMYFCASSLGLVNTEAFFGQGTRLTVV.

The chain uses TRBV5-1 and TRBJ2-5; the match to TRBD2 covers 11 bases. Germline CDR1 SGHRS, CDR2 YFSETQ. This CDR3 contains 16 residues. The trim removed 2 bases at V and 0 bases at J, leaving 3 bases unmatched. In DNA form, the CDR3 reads TGCGCCAGCAGCTTCACACTAGCGGGGGACCAAGAGACCCAGTACTTC. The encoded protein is CASSFTLAGDQETQYF.

The CDR3 nucleotides are TGTGCCAGCAGTCCCGGGGGGGACAGGGGTGAGGGTTTGACCTTC. It codes for CASSPGGDRGEGLTF. V usage is TRBV6-5 and J usage is TRBJ1-2; 10 bases align to TRBD1. J lost 14 bases, V lost 5 bases, and 17 bases had no gene match. Germline CDR1 MNHEY, CDR2 SVGAGI. This CDR3 contains 15 residues.

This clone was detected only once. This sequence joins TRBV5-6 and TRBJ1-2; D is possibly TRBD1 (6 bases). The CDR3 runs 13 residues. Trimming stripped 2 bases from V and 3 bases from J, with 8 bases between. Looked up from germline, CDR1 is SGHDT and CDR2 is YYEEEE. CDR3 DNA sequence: TGTGCCAGCAGCTTACAGGGTGACTATGGCTACACCTTC. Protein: CASSLQGDYGYTF.

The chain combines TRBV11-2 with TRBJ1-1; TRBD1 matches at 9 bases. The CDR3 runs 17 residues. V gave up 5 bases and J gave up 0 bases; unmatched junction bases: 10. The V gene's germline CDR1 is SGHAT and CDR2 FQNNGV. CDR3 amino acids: CASSPLGTGTVNTEAFF. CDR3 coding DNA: TGTGCCAGCAGCCCCCTAGGGACAGGGACCGTGAACACTGAAGCTTTCTTT.

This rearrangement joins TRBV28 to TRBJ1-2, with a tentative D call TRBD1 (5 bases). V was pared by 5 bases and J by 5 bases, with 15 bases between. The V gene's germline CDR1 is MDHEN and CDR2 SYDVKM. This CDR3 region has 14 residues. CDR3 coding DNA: TGTGCCAGCAGTCCACCAGGGAGCGGGTATGGCTACACCTTC. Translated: CASSPPGSGYGYTF.

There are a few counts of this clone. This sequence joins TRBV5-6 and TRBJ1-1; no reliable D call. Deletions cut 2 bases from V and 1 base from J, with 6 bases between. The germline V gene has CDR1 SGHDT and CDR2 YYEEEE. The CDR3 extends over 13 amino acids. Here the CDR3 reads CASSFGANTEAFF. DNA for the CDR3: TGTGCCAGCAGCTTTGGAGCGAACACTGAAGCTTTCTTT.

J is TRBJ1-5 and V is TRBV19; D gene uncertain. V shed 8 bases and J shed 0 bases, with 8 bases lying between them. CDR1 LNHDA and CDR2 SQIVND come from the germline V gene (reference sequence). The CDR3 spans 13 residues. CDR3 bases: TGTGCCAGTGCTAGTGGTAGCAATCAGCCCCAGCATTTT. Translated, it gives CASASGSNQPQHF.

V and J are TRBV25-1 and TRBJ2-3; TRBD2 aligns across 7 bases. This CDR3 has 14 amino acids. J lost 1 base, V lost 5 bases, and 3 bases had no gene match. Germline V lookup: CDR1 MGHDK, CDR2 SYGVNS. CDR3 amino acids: CASSMGGGTDTQYF. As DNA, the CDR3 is TGTGCCAGCAGTATGGGGGGGGGCACAGATACGCAGTATTTT.

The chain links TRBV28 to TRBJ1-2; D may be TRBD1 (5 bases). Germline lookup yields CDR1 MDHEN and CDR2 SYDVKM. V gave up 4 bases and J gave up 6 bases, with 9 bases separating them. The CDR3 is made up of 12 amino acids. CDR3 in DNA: TGTGCCAGCAGTTGGGAGGGGAATGGCTACACCTTC. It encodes CASSWEGNGYTF.

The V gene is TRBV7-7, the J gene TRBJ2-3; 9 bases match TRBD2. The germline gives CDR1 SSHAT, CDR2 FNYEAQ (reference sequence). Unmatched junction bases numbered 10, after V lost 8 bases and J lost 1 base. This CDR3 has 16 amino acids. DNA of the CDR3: TGTGCCAGCTCGAGGGGGGCTAGCGGGGGCACAGATACGCAGTATTTT. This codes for CASSRGASGGTDTQYF.

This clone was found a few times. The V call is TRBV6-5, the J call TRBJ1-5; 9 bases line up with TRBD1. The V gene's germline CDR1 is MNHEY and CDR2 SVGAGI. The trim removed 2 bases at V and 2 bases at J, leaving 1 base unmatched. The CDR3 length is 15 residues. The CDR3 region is CASSYRTGGNQPQHF. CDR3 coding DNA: TGTGCCAGCAGTTACCGGACAGGGGGCAATCAGCCCCAGCATTTT.

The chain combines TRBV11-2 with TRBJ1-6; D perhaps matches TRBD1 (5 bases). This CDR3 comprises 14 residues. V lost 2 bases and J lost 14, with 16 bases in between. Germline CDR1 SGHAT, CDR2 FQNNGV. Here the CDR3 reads CASSLKARGLTLHF. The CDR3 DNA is TGTGCCAGCAGCTTAAAGGCCCGGGGGTTGACCCTCCACTTT. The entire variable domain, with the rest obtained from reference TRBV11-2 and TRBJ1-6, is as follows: EAGVAQSPRYKIIEKRQSVAFWCNPISGHATLYWYQQILGQGPKLLIQFQNNGVVDDSQLPKDRFSAERLKGVDSTLKIQPAKLEDSAVYLCASSLKARGLTLHFGNGTRLTVT.

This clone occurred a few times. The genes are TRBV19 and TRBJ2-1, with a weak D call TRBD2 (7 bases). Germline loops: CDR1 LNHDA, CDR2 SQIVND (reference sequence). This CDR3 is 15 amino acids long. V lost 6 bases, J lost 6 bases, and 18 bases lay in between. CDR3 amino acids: CASSPNQGGVNEQFF. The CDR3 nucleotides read TGTGCCAGTAGCCCTAACCAAGGGGGGGTCAATGAGCAGTTCTTC.

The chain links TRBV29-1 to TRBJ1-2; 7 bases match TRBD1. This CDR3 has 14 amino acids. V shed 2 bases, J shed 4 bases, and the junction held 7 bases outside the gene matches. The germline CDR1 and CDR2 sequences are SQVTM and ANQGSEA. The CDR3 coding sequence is TGCAGCGTTGAAAAACAGGGGCAAATCTATGGCTACACCTTC. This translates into CSVEKQGQIYGYTF.

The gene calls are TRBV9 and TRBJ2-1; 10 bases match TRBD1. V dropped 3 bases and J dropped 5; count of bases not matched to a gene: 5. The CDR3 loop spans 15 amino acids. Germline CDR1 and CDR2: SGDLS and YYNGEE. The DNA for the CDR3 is TGTGCCAGCAGCGAGTCCGGGACAGGGGACAATGAGCAGTTCTTC. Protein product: CASSESGTGDNEQFF. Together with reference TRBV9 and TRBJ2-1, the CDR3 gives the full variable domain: DSGVTQTPKHLITATGQRVTLRCSPRSGDLSVYWYQQSLDQGLQFLIQYYNGEERAKGNILERFSAQQFPDLHSELNLSSLELGDSALYFCASSESGTGDNEQFFGPGTRLTVL.

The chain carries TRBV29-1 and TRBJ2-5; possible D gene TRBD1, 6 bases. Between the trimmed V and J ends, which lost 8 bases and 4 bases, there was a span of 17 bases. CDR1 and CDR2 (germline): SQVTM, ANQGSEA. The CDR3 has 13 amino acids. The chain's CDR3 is CSISRGVGETQYF. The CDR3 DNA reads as TGCAGCATAAGCAGGGGAGTAGGAGAGACCCAGTACTTC.

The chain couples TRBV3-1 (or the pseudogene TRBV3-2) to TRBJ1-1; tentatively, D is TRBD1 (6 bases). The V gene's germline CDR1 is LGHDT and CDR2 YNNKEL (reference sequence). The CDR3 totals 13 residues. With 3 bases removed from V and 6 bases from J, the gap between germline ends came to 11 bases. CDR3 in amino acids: CASSQRGQPEAFF. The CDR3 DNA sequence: TGTGCCAGCAGCCAGAGAGGACAGCCTGAAGCTTTCTTT.